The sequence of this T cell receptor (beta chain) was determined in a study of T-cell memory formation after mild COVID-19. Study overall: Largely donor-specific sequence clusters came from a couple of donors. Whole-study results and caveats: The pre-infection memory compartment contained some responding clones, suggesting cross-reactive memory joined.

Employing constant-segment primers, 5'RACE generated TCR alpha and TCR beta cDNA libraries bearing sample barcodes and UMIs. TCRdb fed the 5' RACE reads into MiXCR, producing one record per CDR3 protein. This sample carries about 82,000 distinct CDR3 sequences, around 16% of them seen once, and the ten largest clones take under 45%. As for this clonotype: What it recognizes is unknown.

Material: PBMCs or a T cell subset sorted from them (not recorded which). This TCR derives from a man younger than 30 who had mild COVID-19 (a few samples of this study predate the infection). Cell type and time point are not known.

The CDR3: CASSYRDSKGTDTQYF. The CDR3 DNA follows: TGTGCCAGCAGTTACCGGGACTCCAAAGGTACAGATACGCAGTATTTT. The V gene is TRBV21-1, the J gene TRBJ2-3; the table's D call, TRBD2, has no DNA check behind it. TRBV21-1 is a known pseudogene. The CDR3 has 16 amino acids.